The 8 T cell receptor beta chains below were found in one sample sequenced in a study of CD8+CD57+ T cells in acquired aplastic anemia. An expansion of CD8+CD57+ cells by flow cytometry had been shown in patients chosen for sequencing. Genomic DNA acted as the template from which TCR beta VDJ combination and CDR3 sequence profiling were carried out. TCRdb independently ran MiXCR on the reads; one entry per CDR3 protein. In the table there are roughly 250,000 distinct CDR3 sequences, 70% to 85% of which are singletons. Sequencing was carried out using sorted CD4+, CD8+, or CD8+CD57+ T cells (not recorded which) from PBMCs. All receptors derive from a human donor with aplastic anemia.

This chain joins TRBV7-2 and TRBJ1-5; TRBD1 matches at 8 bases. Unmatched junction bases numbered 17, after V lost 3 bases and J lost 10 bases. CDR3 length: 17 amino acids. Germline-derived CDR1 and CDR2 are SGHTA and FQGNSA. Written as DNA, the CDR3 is TGTGCCAGCAGCTTGGCAGGGGGCGCCGACTATGGCTACCCCCAGCATTTT. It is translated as CASSLAGGADYGYPQHF.

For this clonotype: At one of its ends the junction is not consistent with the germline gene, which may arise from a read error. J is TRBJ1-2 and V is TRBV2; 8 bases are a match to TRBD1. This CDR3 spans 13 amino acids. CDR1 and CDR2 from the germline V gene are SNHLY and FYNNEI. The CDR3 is CASSEGGTGEQIF. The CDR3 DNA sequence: TGTGCCAGCAGCGAAGGCGGGACAGGTGAGCAGATCTTC.

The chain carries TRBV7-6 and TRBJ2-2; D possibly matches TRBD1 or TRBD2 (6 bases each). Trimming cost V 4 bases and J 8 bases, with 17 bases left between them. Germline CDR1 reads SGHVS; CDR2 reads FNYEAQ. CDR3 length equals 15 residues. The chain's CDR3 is CASSSLGGGAGELFF. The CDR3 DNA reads TGTGCCAGCAGCTCTTTGGGGGGCGGGGCGGGGGAGCTGTTTTTT. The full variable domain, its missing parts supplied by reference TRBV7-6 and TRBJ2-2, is GAGVSQSPRYKVTKRGQDVALRCDPISGHVSLYWYRQALGQGPEFLTYFNYEAQQDKSGLPNDRFSAERPEGSISTLTIQRTEQRDSAMYRCASSSLGGGAGELFFGEGSRLTVL.

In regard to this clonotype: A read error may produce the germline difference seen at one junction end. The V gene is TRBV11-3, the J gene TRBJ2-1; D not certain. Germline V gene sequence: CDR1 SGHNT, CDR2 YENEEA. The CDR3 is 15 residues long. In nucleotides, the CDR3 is TGTGCCAGCAGCTTAGCTCTAACAGCCTACGATGAGCAGTTCTTC. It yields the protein CASSLALTAYDEQFF.

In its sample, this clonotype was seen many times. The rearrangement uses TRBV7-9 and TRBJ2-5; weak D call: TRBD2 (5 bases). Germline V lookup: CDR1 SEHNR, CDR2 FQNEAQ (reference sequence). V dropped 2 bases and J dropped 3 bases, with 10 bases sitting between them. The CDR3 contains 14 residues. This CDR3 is CASSLRSLEETQYF. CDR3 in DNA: TGTGCCAGCAGCTTAAGGTCACTAGAAGAGACCCAGTACTTC.

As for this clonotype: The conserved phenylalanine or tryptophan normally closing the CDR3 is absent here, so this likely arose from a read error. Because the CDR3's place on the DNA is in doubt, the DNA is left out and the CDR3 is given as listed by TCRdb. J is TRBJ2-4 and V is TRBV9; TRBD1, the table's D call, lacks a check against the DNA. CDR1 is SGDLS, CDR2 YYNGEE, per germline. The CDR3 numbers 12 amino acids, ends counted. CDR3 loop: CASSRRAGTGVP.

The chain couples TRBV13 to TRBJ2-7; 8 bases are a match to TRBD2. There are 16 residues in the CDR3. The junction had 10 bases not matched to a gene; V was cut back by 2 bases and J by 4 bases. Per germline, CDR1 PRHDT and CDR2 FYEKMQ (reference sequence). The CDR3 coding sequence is TGTGCCAGCAGCTTAAGCGGGAGCGGGAGTGGGTACGAGCAGTACGTC. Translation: CASSLSGSGSGYEQYV.

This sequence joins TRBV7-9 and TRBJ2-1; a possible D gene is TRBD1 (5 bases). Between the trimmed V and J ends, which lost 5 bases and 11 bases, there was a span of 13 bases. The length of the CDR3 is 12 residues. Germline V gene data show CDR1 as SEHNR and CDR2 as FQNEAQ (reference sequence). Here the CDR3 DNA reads TGTGCCAGCAGCCCAGGGATTTGGAAGCAGTTCTTC. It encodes CASSPGIWKQFF.